These 9 T cell receptor beta chains share one sample of origin, sequenced in a study of T cell responses to AZD1222 COVID-19 vaccine. Only in-frame clones appear in the TCRdb table, and some are missing; sequencing was by immunoSEQ multiplex PCR. The sample has about 150,000 clones; about 87% are singletons. The input for sequencing was peripheral blood, taken on day 0 of AZD1222 vaccination. These receptors originate from an adult in good health.

This chain links TRBV5-1 with TRBJ2-3, with D tentatively TRBD2 (5 bases). The ends were cut back, 2 bases at V and 0 bases at J, with 10 bases in the middle. CDR3 size: 15 residues. The germline V gene has CDR1 SGHRS and CDR2 YFSETQ. The CDR3 nucleotides read TGCGCCAGCAGCTTTGCGGGCATTAGCACAGATACGCAGTATTTT. Its translation is CASSFAGISTDTQYF.

This clone was observed once. The rearrangement joins TRBV18 to TRBJ1-4, with D unresolved. The CDR3 totals 15 residues. Germline values: CDR1 KGHSH, CDR2 LQKENI. V was cut by 6 bases and J by 14 bases, with 25 bases left in between. CDR3 protein: CASSLLEPPAWSLFF. The DNA of the CDR3 is TGTGCCAGCTCTCTCCTCGAGCCGCCCGCGTGGTCCCTGTTTTTT.

This clone turned up a few times. The chain uses TRBV27 and TRBJ2-2; D unclear. This CDR3 contains 16 residues. Trimming shortened V by 0 bases and J by 5 bases, and 13 bases separated the two germline ends. Per germline, CDR1 MNHEY and CDR2 SMNVEV (reference sequence). CDR3 in DNA: TGTGCCAGCAGTTTATCTTCGGAAACACATACCGGGGAGCTGTTTTTT. It translates to CASSLSSETHTGELFF.

The sample holds a few counts of this clone. The chain carries TRBV27 and TRBJ1-4; 8 positions match TRBD1. V lost 8 bases and J lost 8; bases outside the gene matches: 13. Germline V gene lookup returns CDR1 MNHEY and CDR2 SMNVEV (reference sequence). The CDR3 sequence is 15 residues long. The CDR3 region has the DNA TGTGCCAGCCGGGGACAGGCCTTCTATGGGGAAAAACTGTTTTTT. It encodes CASRGQAFYGEKLFF. Variable domain in full (rest from reference TRBV27 and TRBJ1-4): EAQVTQNPRYLITVTGKKLTVTCSQNMNHEYMSWYRQDPGLGLRQIYYSMNVEVTDKGDVPEGYKVSRKEKRNFPLILESPSPNQTSLYFCASRGQAFYGEKLFFGSGTQLSVL.

The chain joins TRBV18 to TRBJ1-1; possibly TRBD1 for D (5 bases). The CDR3 spans 13 residues. The germline V gene encodes CDR1 KGHSH and CDR2 LQKENI. V gave up 6 bases and J gave up 1 base, with 9 bases separating them. The DNA of the CDR3 is TGTGCCAGCTCCGGGACGGCGAACACTGAAGCTTTCTTT. The encoded protein is CASSGTANTEAFF.

The chain joins TRBV13 to TRBJ2-3; 9 nucleotides align to TRBD2. Looked up from germline, CDR1 is PRHDT and CDR2 is FYEKMQ (reference sequence). V lost 5 bases, J lost 0 bases, and 9 bases stayed unmatched. The CDR3 loop spans 17 amino acids. CDR3 bases: TGTGCCAGCAGCCAAGCGGGGGGCCCACCTAGCACAGATACGCAGTATTTT. Translating it yields CASSQAGGPPSTDTQYF.

This clone turned up a few times. The V gene is TRBV7-9, the J gene TRBJ1-1; no firm D call. Deletions cut 5 bases from V and 4 bases from J, with 14 bases between. Per the germline V gene, CDR1 is SEHNR and CDR2 is FQNEAQ (reference sequence). This CDR3 comprises 14 residues. The CDR3 DNA follows: TGTGCCAGCAGCCGGGGAGGACGCACCACTGAAGCTTTCTTT. Amino acids: CASSRGGRTTEAFF.

This clone was found a few times. This sequence joins TRBV5-4 and TRBJ2-7, with TRBD1 matching over 9 bases. Germline CDR1 and CDR2: SGHNT and YYREEE (reference sequence). The CDR3 consists of 15 residues. With 4 bases clipped from V and 0 bases from J, the junction kept 5 bases outside the gene matches. Here the CDR3 reads CASSMGQGFSYEQYF. CDR3 coding DNA: TGTGCCAGCAGCATGGGACAGGGCTTCTCCTACGAGCAGTACTTC. Complete variable domain (other parts from reference TRBV5-4 and TRBJ2-7): ETGVTQSPTHLIKTRGQQVTLRCSSQSGHNTVSWYQQALGQGPQFIFQYYREEENGRGNFPPRFSGLQFPNYSSELNVNALELDDSALYLCASSMGQGFSYEQYFGPGTRLTVT.

J is TRBJ2-3 and V is TRBV3-1 (or the pseudogene TRBV3-2), with TRBD2 matching 9 bases. CDR3 length: 16 amino acids. Looked up from germline, CDR1 is LGHDT and CDR2 is YNNKEL (reference sequence). The V segment lost 1 base and the J segment 6 bases; nucleotides outside the gene matches: 8. The CDR3 loop reads CASSQGVAGVGDTQYF. CDR3 DNA: TGTGCCAGCAGCCAAGGGGTAGCGGGGGTGGGGGATACGCAGTATTTT.